The 31 T cell receptor beta chains presented below share a single source sample, sequenced in a study of blood T cell repertoires in COVID-19 (dated by TCRdb to 2018 to 2020). The library was prepared using the immunoSEQ multiplex PCR assay. TCRdb retrieved this table from immuneACCESS and kept in-frame rearrangements only. Not all clones are present; in checked studies, unresolved V genes account for under half, and no reason is known for the remainder. This sample has some 160,000 clones in its table, and about 83% of those were observed once. More than 11% of the sample rests with the top ten. Material for sequencing was peripheral blood. All receptors come from a woman older than 75 with acute or convalescent COVID-19.

V and J are TRBV27 and TRBJ1-1; D perhaps matches TRBD1 (5 bases). V dropped 6 bases and J dropped 6 bases, with 17 bases sitting between them. Germline CDR1 reads MNHEY; CDR2 reads SMNVEV (reference sequence). The CDR3 is made up of 14 amino acids. CDR3 in DNA: TGTGCCAGCAGCCGTAAAGGGGCGCAGCCTGAAGCTTTCTTT. It yields the protein CASSRKGAQPEAFF.

In its sample, this clone was seen a few times. The CDR3 nucleotides read TGTGCCAGCAGCCAAGTTAGCGGGGGGGCCGGGGAGCTGTTTTTT. Amino acid sequence: CASSQVSGGAGELFF. The V and J genes are TRBV4-2 and TRBJ2-2; 11 nucleotides agree with TRBD2. The V gene end was trimmed by 1 base and the J gene end by 6 bases; junction bases not matched to a gene: 1. CDR3 size: 15 residues. CDR1 and CDR2 (germline): LGHNA, YNFKEQ.

V is TRBV6-5 and J is TRBJ1-1, with D perhaps matching TRBD1 (5 bases). Trimming stripped 0 bases from V and 3 bases from J, with 14 bases between. The CDR3 contains 16 residues. Germline V gene lookup returns CDR1 MNHEY and CDR2 SVGAGI. Here the CDR3 DNA reads TGTGCCAGCAGTTACTCGGGCGGCGGCAGGGACACTGAAGCTTTCTTT. It codes for CASSYSGGGRDTEAFF.

The chain couples TRBV5-1 to TRBJ2-1; 9 bases agree with TRBD1. The germline V gene has CDR1 SGHRS and CDR2 YFSETQ. The CDR3 contains 15 residues. Losses at the gene ends were 2 bases for V and 6 bases for J; bases not matched to a gene: 6. CDR3 residues: CASSLDRGFGNEQFF. CDR3 sequence (DNA): TGCGCCAGCAGCTTAGACAGGGGGTTTGGCAATGAGCAGTTCTTC.

The genes are TRBV28 and TRBJ2-1; 7 bases match TRBD2. Germline CDR1 is MDHEN and CDR2 is SYDVKM. This CDR3 contains 16 residues. V gave up 5 bases and J gave up 1 base; unmatched junction bases: 8. CDR3 residues: CASSLGGGSSYNEQFF. The DNA for the CDR3 is TGTGCCAGCAGTCTGGGAGGCGGGAGTTCCTACAATGAGCAGTTCTTC.

The chain recombines TRBV23-1 with TRBJ2-7, with 8 bases fitting TRBD1. TRBV23-1 is an open reading frame, and its role is uncertain. CDR3 size: 17 residues. J was trimmed by 5 bases and V by 6 bases; bases with no gene match: 18. CDR3 nucleotides: TGCGCCAGCAGACTCCGGGACAGGAATTCATACGTCCACGAGCAGTACTTC. Translation gives CASRLRDRNSYVHEQYF.

This chain connects TRBV5-1 to TRBJ2-3, with D uncertain. V lost 1 base to trimming and J lost 4 bases, with 4 bases between them. The CDR3 has 12 residues. CDR1 is SGHRS and CDR2 is YFSETQ in the germline V gene. CDR3 DNA: TGCGCCAGCAGCTTGAGCGCAGATACGCAGTATTTT. Protein product: CASSLSADTQYF.

V and J are TRBV7-8 and TRBJ2-2; D perhaps matches TRBD2 (5 bases). Trimming cost V 0 bases and J 5 bases, with 13 bases left between them. CDR1 and CDR2 from the germline V gene are SGHVS and FQNEAQ. This CDR3 spans 16 amino acids. This CDR3 reads CASSLARTGWTGELFF. In DNA, the CDR3 is TGTGCCAGCAGCTTAGCGCGTACGGGATGGACCGGGGAGCTGTTTTTT.

This chain connects TRBV6-6 to TRBJ2-1; 9 positions match TRBD2. Losses at the gene ends were 6 bases for V and 8 bases for J; bases not matched to a gene: 14. From germline, CDR1 is MNHNY and CDR2 SVGAGI (reference sequence). This CDR3 spans 16 amino acids. The CDR3 here is CASRPTGGRAVYEQFF. The CDR3 region has the DNA TGTGCCAGCAGACCTACCGGCGGGAGGGCCGTGTATGAGCAGTTCTTC.

V usage is TRBV19 and J usage is TRBJ2-1, with 10 bases fitting TRBD2. Germline CDR1 is LNHDA and CDR2 is SQIVND (reference sequence). Trimming cost V 5 bases and J 4 bases; bases outside gene matches: 5. The CDR3 totals 15 residues. In nucleotides, the CDR3 is TGTGCCAGTAGTTTGACTAGCGGGTATTACAATGAGCAGTTCTTC. This encodes CASSLTSGYYNEQFF.

This clone was counted only a few times. The chain joins TRBV30 to TRBJ2-5, with 7 bases that match TRBD1. The germline V gene has CDR1 GTSNPN and CDR2 SVGIG (reference sequence). The V and J ends lost 4 bases and 5 bases, in that order; junction bases with no gene match: 7. The CDR3 consists of 13 residues. CDR3 DNA: TGTGCCTGGACTGACAGGGCCGGGGAGACCCAGTACTTC. Translated, it gives CAWTDRAGETQYF.

V gene TRBV6-5 combines with J gene TRBJ1-1; a weak D match, TRBD1 (5 bases). Germline CDR1 is MNHEY and CDR2 is SVGAGI. The CDR3 has 14 residues. Trimming removed 2 bases at V and 5 bases at J, with 12 bases between. The CDR3 DNA sequence: TGTGCCAGCAGTTACGGGGAGGGACTGACTGAAGCTTTCTTT. Its protein is CASSYGEGLTEAFF.

The chain carries TRBV29-1 and TRBJ2-7; TRBD2 might be the D (5 bases). Germline V gene sequence: CDR1 SQVTM, CDR2 ANQGSEA. V was clipped by 4 bases and J by 6 bases, with 16 bases between them. This CDR3 is built from 13 residues. CDR3 sequence: CSVVILEGGEQYF. In nucleotides, the CDR3 is TGCAGCGTTGTAATCCTAGAGGGCGGCGAGCAGTACTTC.

This clone showed up just once. The rearrangement links TRBV5-3 to TRBJ1-3, with TRBD1 matching 7 bases. TRBV5-3 is an ORF; its function is uncertain. CDR3 size: 14 residues. The ends lost 1 base at V and 5 bases at J; junction bases unmatched: 3. In nucleotides, the CDR3 is TGTGCCAGAAGCTTGACGGGACAGCGAAACACCATATATTTT. Residues: CARSLTGQRNTIYF.

The chain joins TRBV10-1 to TRBJ2-3, with unresolved D. CDR3 size: 12 residues. Germline V lookup: CDR1 WNHNN, CDR2 SYGVQD (reference sequence). The V and J ends lost 2 bases and 5 bases respectively, with 5 bases between them. The CDR3 DNA reads TGCGCCAGCAGTGAGGTCGGAGATACGCAGTATTTT. Its translation: CASSEVGDTQYF.

The genes are TRBV7-9 and TRBJ1-2; D might be TRBD1 (5 bases). V lost 5 bases and J 6 bases, leaving 10 bases between the germline ends. CDR1 is SEHNR and CDR2 is FQNEAQ in the germline V gene (reference sequence). The CDR3 extends over 12 amino acids. The CDR3 reads CASSPGGDGYTF. In DNA, the CDR3 is TGTGCCAGCAGCCCGGGGGGGGATGGCTACACCTTC.

This rearrangement joins TRBV18 to TRBJ1-1; D may be TRBD1 (6 bases). The V gene's germline CDR1 is KGHSH and CDR2 LQKENI. V was pared by 0 bases and J by 11 bases, with 13 bases between. The CDR3 loop spans 13 amino acids. Here the CDR3 DNA reads TGTGCCAGCTCACCACCGGACAGCCTGGGGGCTTTCTTT. Its translation is CASSPPDSLGAFF.

This clone is a singleton in its sample. This chain joins TRBV19 and TRBJ1-4; 9 nucleotides match TRBD1. With V trimmed by 4 bases and J by 6 bases, 6 bases remained unmatched. CDR3 length: 15 residues. Germline V CDR1 and CDR2: LNHDA, SQIVND (reference sequence). The CDR3 is CASSTRTGADEKLFF. The CDR3, as DNA: TGTGCCAGTAGTACGCGGACAGGGGCGGATGAAAAACTGTTTTTT.

This clone has only one observation. The rearrangement links TRBV19 to TRBJ1-5; a possible D gene is TRBD1 (6 bases). Germline V gene sequence: CDR1 LNHDA, CDR2 SQIVND (reference sequence). V lost 5 bases and J lost 3, with 17 bases in between. This CDR3 region has 16 residues. CDR3 sequence reads: CASSAHTQGINQPQHF. The DNA of the CDR3 is TGTGCCAGTAGTGCCCATACTCAGGGGATCAATCAGCCCCAGCATTTT. Together with reference TRBV19 and TRBJ1-5, the CDR3 gives the full variable domain: DGGITQSPKYLFRKEGQNVTLSCEQNLNHDAMYWYRQDPGQGLRLIYYSQIVNDFQKGDIAEGYSVSREKKESFPLTVTSAQKNPTAFYLCASSAHTQGINQPQHFGDGTRLSIL.

This sequence joins TRBV19 and TRBJ2-6; D is undetermined. Trimming removed 3 bases from V and 0 bases from J, with 12 bases in between. The V gene's germline CDR1 is LNHDA and CDR2 SQIVND (reference sequence). There are 17 residues in the CDR3. The CDR3, as DNA: TGTGCCAGTAGTATCGGAGATGGTCGCTCTGGGGCCAACGTCCTGACTTTC. As protein: CASSIGDGRSGANVLTF.

The V gene is TRBV3-1 (or the pseudogene TRBV3-2), the J gene TRBJ2-7; 7 nucleotides align to TRBD1. J gave up 1 base and V 0 bases, and 9 bases lay outside the gene matches. The V gene's germline CDR1 is LGHDT and CDR2 YNNKEL (reference sequence). The CDR3 runs 17 residues. The CDR3 nucleotides are TGTGCCAGCAGCCAAGATACCGGGGCAGGGGGATCCTACGAGCAGTACTTC. Translation gives CASSQDTGAGGSYEQYF.

This chain's CDR3 is CASSVGDRGGGGYTF. The CDR3 nucleotides are TGTGCCAGCAGCGTAGGGGACAGGGGAGGTGGGGGCTACACCTTC. V and J are TRBV9 and TRBJ1-2; 10 positions match TRBD1. The trim removed 0 bases at V and 8 bases at J, leaving 7 bases unmatched. Per the germline V gene, CDR1 is SGDLS and CDR2 is YYNGEE. CDR3 length equals 15 residues.

The V and J genes are TRBV2 and TRBJ2-3, with D perhaps TRBD1 (5 bases). The germline V and J ends were trimmed by 4 bases and 6 bases, with 14 bases remaining between them. The CDR3 length is 14 residues. Looked up from germline, CDR1 is SNHLY and CDR2 is FYNNEI. DNA for the CDR3: TGTGCCAGCAGTGGCCGGACACGGATCGATACGCAGTATTTT. Translating it yields CASSGRTRIDTQYF.

The rearrangement uses TRBV27 and TRBJ2-7, with 10 bases that match TRBD1. CDR1 is MNHEY, CDR2 SMNVEV, per germline (reference sequence). After removal of 4 bases from V and 4 bases from J, the junction contained 1 base not matched to a gene. This CDR3 region has 13 residues. The CDR3 DNA reads TGTGCCAGCAGTTGGGACAGGGGTTACGAGCAGTACTTC. It codes for CASSWDRGYEQYF.

V and J are TRBV7-2 and TRBJ1-1, with D unclear. Between the trimmed V and J ends, which lost 2 bases and 0 bases, there was a span of 10 bases. The germline CDR1 and CDR2 sequences are SGHTA and FQGNSA. This CDR3 has 15 amino acids. Written as DNA, the CDR3 is TGTGCCAGCAGCTTAATGGGAGGATTGAACACTGAAGCTTTCTTT. Amino acid sequence: CASSLMGGLNTEAFF.

This chain uses TRBV3-1 (or the pseudogene TRBV3-2) with TRBJ1-4, with TRBD1 matching 9 bases. The V gene's germline CDR1 is LGHDT and CDR2 YNNKEL (reference sequence). The ends lost 2 bases at V and 5 bases at J; junction bases unmatched: 3. The CDR3 spans 15 residues. The CDR3 nucleotides read TGTGCCAGCAGCCAACTTGGGACAGGGAATGAAAAACTGTTTTTT. It specifies CASSQLGTGNEKLFF.

The chain combines TRBV10-3 with TRBJ1-3, with a possible D match to TRBD1 (6 bases). The CDR3 consists of 15 residues. V dropped 7 bases and J dropped 0 bases, with 13 bases sitting between them. In germline, CDR1 is ENHRY, CDR2 SYGVKD. CDR3 amino acids: CAITGGESSGNTIYF. The CDR3 coding sequence is TGTGCCATCACGGGGGGCGAATCCTCTGGAAACACCATATATTTT.

This chain uses TRBV5-5 with TRBJ1-4; D gene unclear. V was shortened by 3 bases and J by 8 bases, with 8 bases between the two germline ends. CDR3 size: 12 residues. The germline CDR1 and CDR2 sequences are SGHKS and YYEKEE (reference sequence). Here the CDR3 DNA reads TGTGCCAGCAGCTGGGGAGAAGAAAAACTGTTTTTT. Residues: CASSWGEEKLFF.

The genes are TRBV2 and TRBJ2-5, with 11 bases that match TRBD2. The CDR3 totals 14 residues. Looked up from germline, CDR1 is SNHLY and CDR2 is FYNNEI. After removal of 6 bases from V and 3 bases from J, the junction contained 3 bases not matched to a gene. The CDR3 sequence is CASRPGLAEETQYF. The CDR3 nucleotides read TGTGCCAGCAGACCGGGACTAGCGGAAGAGACCCAGTACTTC.

On this clone itself: Within the sample, other DNA sequences also encode this same CDR3. The chain is built from TRBV18 and TRBJ1-1; D gene ambiguous. This CDR3 comprises 14 residues. Germline V gene data show CDR1 as KGHSH and CDR2 as LQKENI. The V end was cut by 3 bases, the J end by 0 bases, with 8 bases between. The CDR3: CASSPRELNTEAFF. DNA for the CDR3: TGTGCCAGCTCACCCCGGGAGTTGAACACTGAAGCTTTCTTT.

The V and J genes are TRBV19 and TRBJ1-1; D gene uncertain. CDR1 and CDR2 from the germline V gene are LNHDA and SQIVND (reference sequence). There are 13 residues in the CDR3. V was clipped by 2 bases and J by 0 bases, with 4 bases between them. The CDR3 DNA reads as TGTGCCAGTAGTATAACTTTGAACACTGAAGCTTTCTTT. Its protein is CASSITLNTEAFF.